This T cell receptor beta chain originates from a study of blood T cell repertoires in COVID-19. Study overall: The United States, Italy and Spain supplied acute and convalescent COVID-19 samples. Sources were T cells, B-cell-depleted T cells, or PBMCs; the material itself was cDNA or gDNA.

Authors' processing steps: Amplification of reference gene primers was used by the study to estimate nucleated cell counts. Produced via immunoSEQ multiplex PCR; TCRdb's table is partial and in-frame only. The D gene and trimming were derived from the DNA, and the V and J assignments and clone size from that table. The repertoire holds roughly 140,000 clones, with approximately 73% as singletons. The source is a man between 60 and 75 years old with acute or convalescent COVID-19. Material: peripheral blood.

This CDR3 is CASSPGQGTGEQYF. The DNA of the CDR3 is TGTGCCAGCAGCCCCGGACAGGGCACGGGGGAGCAGTACTTC. This chain links TRBV6-2 or TRBV6-3 with TRBJ2-7; 8 bases map to TRBD1. Trimming removed 6 bases from V and 7 bases from J; junction bases left unmatched: 11. Germline V gene data show CDR1 as MNHEY and CDR2 as SVGEGT. The CDR3 has 14 residues.